These T cell receptor beta chains were read from a single sample in a study of CD4 T cells in relation to SARS-CoV-2 and coronaviruses. The method was immunoSEQ multiplex PCR; TCRdb's version includes in-frame clones alone and lacks a portion of them. The sample includes tens of thousands of clones, 80% to 95% of them seen just once. Specimen: naive CD4+ T cells from PBMCs. These receptors all stem from a human donor in good health. Each CDR3 is given with its conserved first and last residue. D genes are given only for firm matches. The listing skips clone size in some rows; elsewhere it reads once, few, many or a size class.

CDR3 DNA: TGCGCCAGCAGCTTGTGGGGGGGGACGAACTACGAGCAGTACTTC
CDR3 protein: CASSLWGGTNYEQYF
clone size: NA
J gene: TRBJ2-7
V gene: TRBV5-1
D gene: TRBD2
CDR3 length: 15

CDR3 DNA: TGTGCCAGCAGTAAGGGGGATCAGCCCCAGCATTTT
CDR3 protein: CASSKGDQPQHF
clone size: NA
J gene: TRBJ1-5
V gene: TRBV2
D gene: NA
CDR3 length: 12

CDR3 DNA: TGTGCCAGCAGTCAATCTGGGGCCAACGTCCTGACTTTC
CDR3 protein: CASSQSGANVLTF
clone size: NA
J gene: TRBJ2-6
V gene: TRBV28
D gene: NA
CDR3 length: 13

CDR3 DNA: TGCGCCAGCAGCCAAGATCTCGTACTATTCTCCTACGAGCAGTACTTC
CDR3 protein: CASSQDLVLFSYEQYF
clone size: NA
J gene: TRBJ2-7
V gene: TRBV4-1
D gene: NA
CDR3 length: 16

CDR3 DNA: TGTGCCAGCAGTATCGCGAGGGGTACGCCCCAGCATTTT
CDR3 protein: CASSIARGTPQHF
clone size: once
J gene: TRBJ1-5
V gene: TRBV27
D gene: NA
CDR3 length: 13

CDR3 DNA: TGTGCCATCAGTGAATTTGTAGCAGGAGAAGCTTTCTTT
CDR3 protein: CAISEFVAGEAFF
clone size: NA
J gene: TRBJ1-1
V gene: TRBV10-3
D gene: NA
CDR3 length: 13

CDR3 DNA: TGTGCCAGCCTCAGGCGTACGGGGGGCCCCTACAATGAGCAGTTCTTC
CDR3 protein: CASLRRTGGPYNEQFF
clone size: NA
J gene: TRBJ2-1
V gene: TRBV19
D gene: NA
CDR3 length: 16

CDR3 DNA: TGTGCCAGCAGTTTACTCTACGAGCAGTACTTC
CDR3 protein: CASSLLYEQYF
clone size: few
J gene: TRBJ2-7
V gene: TRBV12-3/TRBV12-4
D gene: NA
CDR3 length: 11

CDR3 DNA: TGTGCCAGCAGCCCACAGGGGGTGTCTGCTGAAGCTTTCTTT
CDR3 protein: CASSPQGVSAEAFF
clone size: NA
J gene: TRBJ1-1
V gene: TRBV9
D gene: TRBD1
CDR3 length: 14

CDR3 DNA: TGCAGCGTTACCACTCTAGTTGGGACAGGAGGATACAATGAGCAGTTCTTC
CDR3 protein: CSVTTLVGTGGYNEQFF
clone size: NA
J gene: TRBJ2-1
V gene: TRBV29-1
D gene: TRBD1
CDR3 length: 17

CDR3 DNA: TGTGCCAGCAGCACCGGGACTAGCGGAAGCACAGATACGCAGTATTTT
CDR3 protein: CASSTGTSGSTDTQYF
clone size: NA
J gene: TRBJ2-3
V gene: TRBV5-6
D gene: TRBD2
CDR3 length: 16

CDR3 DNA: TGCAGCGTAGGACAAGTCAATCAGCCCCAGCATTTT
CDR3 protein: CSVGQVNQPQHF
clone size: NA
J gene: TRBJ1-5
V gene: TRBV29-1
D gene: NA
CDR3 length: 12

CDR3 DNA: TGCAGCGGTAGCGGGAGAGGCACAGATACGCAGTATTTT
CDR3 protein: CSGSGRGTDTQYF
clone size: NA
J gene: TRBJ2-3
V gene: TRBV29-1
D gene: TRBD2
CDR3 length: 13

CDR3 DNA: TGTGCCAGCAGCAAAACCCTTGAAGGCTACGAGCAGTACTTC
CDR3 protein: CASSKTLEGYEQYF
clone size: NA
J gene: TRBJ2-7
V gene: TRBV6-4
D gene: NA
CDR3 length: 14

CDR3 DNA: TGTGCCAGCAGCCCCAGGGGGCTTGATCAGCCCCAGCATTTT
CDR3 protein: CASSPRGLDQPQHF
clone size: NA
J gene: TRBJ1-5
V gene: TRBV3-1/TRBV3-2
D gene: TRBD1
CDR3 length: 14

CDR3 DNA: TGTGCCAGCAGCTCTAGGCAGAAACCGGACGATGAGCAGTTCTTC
CDR3 protein: CASSSRQKPDDEQFF
clone size: NA
J gene: TRBJ2-1
V gene: TRBV3-1/TRBV3-2
D gene: NA
CDR3 length: 15

CDR3 DNA: TGTGCCAGTAACCCTGGGGGACAGGGGACCCACACCGGGGAGCTGTTTTTT
CDR3 protein: CASNPGGQGTHTGELFF
clone size: NA
J gene: TRBJ2-2
V gene: TRBV19
D gene: TRBD1
CDR3 length: 17

CDR3 DNA: TGTGCCAGCAGTGAAGACACAGGGGACCCCATATATTTT
CDR3 protein: CASSEDTGDPIYF
clone size: NA
J gene: TRBJ1-3
V gene: TRBV6-1
D gene: TRBD1
CDR3 length: 13

CDR3 DNA: TGTGCCAGCAGTTACTTGAGGGGGAGGTTTGGGGCCAAAAACATTCAGTACTTC
CDR3 protein: CASSYLRGRFGAKNIQYF
clone size: NA
J gene: TRBJ2-4
V gene: TRBV28
D gene: NA
CDR3 length: 18

CDR3 DNA: TGTGCCAGTAGTATAGTTGGGGGCGACACCGGGGAGCTGTTTTTT
CDR3 protein: CASSIVGGDTGELFF
clone size: NA
J gene: TRBJ2-2
V gene: TRBV19
D gene: NA
CDR3 length: 15

CDR3 DNA: TGCGCCAGCAGCTTTAAAACAGGGGGTGATTCACCCCTCCACTTT
CDR3 protein: CASSFKTGGDSPLHF
clone size: NA
J gene: TRBJ1-6
V gene: TRBV5-1
D gene: TRBD1
CDR3 length: 15

CDR3 DNA: TGTGCCAGCAGTAGCAACCCTTTAGGAGGCAAAAACATTCAGTACTTC
CDR3 protein: CASSSNPLGGKNIQYF
clone size: NA
J gene: TRBJ2-4
V gene: TRBV28
D gene: NA
CDR3 length: 16

CDR3 DNA: TGTGCCAGTAGCTTAGATCTAGCGGGGCAAGAGACCCAGTACTTC
CDR3 protein: CASSLDLAGQETQYF
clone size: NA
J gene: TRBJ2-5
V gene: TRBV7-2
D gene: TRBD2
CDR3 length: 15

CDR3 DNA: TGTGCCAGCACTAACACAGATACGCAGTATTTT
CDR3 protein: CASTNTDTQYF
clone size: NA
J gene: TRBJ2-3
V gene: TRBV28
D gene: NA
CDR3 length: 11

CDR3 DNA: TGTGCCAGCTCACAGGGGGATAGCTACGAGCAGTACTTC
CDR3 protein: CASSQGDSYEQYF
clone size: NA
J gene: TRBJ2-7
V gene: TRBV18
D gene: NA
CDR3 length: 13

CDR3 DNA: TGTGCCAGCAGTTACTCGAAGGGGGCAAATGAGCAGTTCTTC
CDR3 protein: CASSYSKGANEQFF
clone size: NA
J gene: TRBJ2-1
V gene: TRBV6-5
D gene: TRBD1
CDR3 length: 14

CDR3 DNA: TGTGCCAGCAGCCAAGATTCGGGAAGGATGGGCACAGATACGCAGTATTTT
CDR3 protein: CASSQDSGRMGTDTQYF
clone size: NA
J gene: TRBJ2-3
V gene: TRBV3-1/TRBV3-2
D gene: NA
CDR3 length: 17

CDR3 DNA: TGTGCCAGCAGCTTAGGCGAGTCGCTTCTGAACACTGAAGCTTTCTTT
CDR3 protein: CASSLGESLLNTEAFF
clone size: NA
J gene: TRBJ1-1
V gene: TRBV7-9
D gene: NA
CDR3 length: 16

CDR3 DNA: TGTGCCAGCAGTTGGATGACCCCCTACGAGCAGTACTTC
CDR3 protein: CASSWMTPYEQYF
clone size: NA
J gene: TRBJ2-7
V gene: TRBV28
D gene: NA
CDR3 length: 13

CDR3 DNA: TGTGCCACCAGTGATTCGGACGGCTGGACGAGCAATCAGCCCCAGCATTTT
CDR3 protein: CATSDSDGWTSNQPQHF
clone size: NA
J gene: TRBJ1-5
V gene: TRBV24-1
D gene: NA
CDR3 length: 17

CDR3 DNA: TGTGCCAGCAGCTTAGTTCCGCGGGGGGGCATGGCAGATACGCAGTATTTT
CDR3 protein: CASSLVPRGGMADTQYF
clone size: NA
J gene: TRBJ2-3
V gene: TRBV7-2
D gene: TRBD2
CDR3 length: 17

CDR3 DNA: TGCGCCAGCAGCACGTCCGGGACTAGCGGGAGAGAGACCCAGTACTTC
CDR3 protein: CASSTSGTSGRETQYF
clone size: NA
J gene: TRBJ2-5
V gene: TRBV5-1
D gene: TRBD2
CDR3 length: 16

CDR3 DNA: TGTGCCAGTAGTTGGAACACGGCCTACGAGCAGTACTTC
CDR3 protein: CASSWNTAYEQYF
clone size: NA
J gene: TRBJ2-7
V gene: TRBV19
D gene: NA
CDR3 length: 13

CDR3 DNA: TGTGCCAGCAGCTTAGTACCGGGGAGGACCGGGGAGCTGTTTTTT
CDR3 protein: CASSLVPGRTGELFF
clone size: NA
J gene: TRBJ2-2
V gene: TRBV7-6
D gene: NA
CDR3 length: 15

CDR3 DNA: TGTGCCAGCACCCCCTTTCTTAACACTGAAGCTTTCTTT
CDR3 protein: CASTPFLNTEAFF
clone size: NA
J gene: TRBJ1-1
V gene: TRBV21-1
D gene: NA
CDR3 length: 13

CDR3 DNA: TGTGCCAGCAGCCCTCCCGGTCAGCCCCAGCATTTT
CDR3 protein: CASSPPGQPQHF
clone size: NA
J gene: TRBJ1-5
V gene: TRBV28
D gene: NA
CDR3 length: 12

CDR3 DNA: TGTGCCAGCAGTTTTCAACCCAGCCACCCGGCGGCTTCGTATGGCTACACCTTC
CDR3 protein: CASSFQPSHPAASYGYTF
clone size: NA
J gene: TRBJ1-2
V gene: TRBV28
D gene: NA
CDR3 length: 18

CDR3 DNA: TGTGCCAGCAGAGCCGCACAGCCCCAAGAGACCCAGTACTTC
CDR3 protein: CASRAAQPQETQYF
clone size: once
J gene: TRBJ2-5
V gene: TRBV28
D gene: NA
CDR3 length: 14

CDR3 DNA: TGTGCCAGCAGAGGAATCCGGAGTCTCGGGGAGCTGTTTTTT
CDR3 protein: CASRGIRSLGELFF
clone size: NA
J gene: TRBJ2-2
V gene: TRBV2
D gene: NA
CDR3 length: 14

CDR3 DNA: TGTGCCATCAGGGAATACAATGAGCAGTTCTTC
CDR3 protein: CAIREYNEQFF
clone size: NA
J gene: TRBJ2-1
V gene: TRBV10-3
D gene: NA
CDR3 length: 11

CDR3 DNA: TGTGCCAGCAGCCAAGGAGGTAGGGGTGGTACTGAAGCTTTCTTT
CDR3 protein: CASSQGGRGGTEAFF
clone size: once
J gene: TRBJ1-1
V gene: TRBV3-1/TRBV3-2
D gene: NA
CDR3 length: 15

CDR3 DNA: TGTGCCAGCAGCCCCTCATCCGGGACTACCTCGCCCTACGAGCAGTACTTC
CDR3 protein: CASSPSSGTTSPYEQYF
clone size: NA
J gene: TRBJ2-7
V gene: TRBV4-2
D gene: TRBD2
CDR3 length: 17

CDR3 DNA: TGCGCCAGCAGCCCAGAGAGGCGTCAGCCCCAGCATTTT
CDR3 protein: CASSPERRQPQHF
clone size: NA
J gene: TRBJ1-5
V gene: TRBV4-1
D gene: NA
CDR3 length: 13

CDR3 DNA: TGTGCCAGCACCCCCGACGGCGACTATGGCTACACCTTC
CDR3 protein: CASTPDGDYGYTF
clone size: once
J gene: TRBJ1-2
V gene: TRBV6-6
D gene: NA
CDR3 length: 13

CDR3 DNA: TGTGCCAGTAGTATTCGACCCAACACAGATACGCAGTATTTT
CDR3 protein: CASSIRPNTDTQYF
clone size: NA
J gene: TRBJ2-3
V gene: TRBV19
D gene: NA
CDR3 length: 14

CDR3 DNA: TGTGCCAGCAGGCGCACAGGGGATCAGCCCCAGCATTTT
CDR3 protein: CASRRTGDQPQHF
clone size: NA
J gene: TRBJ1-5
V gene: TRBV12-3/TRBV12-4
D gene: TRBD1
CDR3 length: 13

CDR3 DNA: TGTGCAAGTCGCTTAGCGTGCCAGGGCGGCGGTGAAAAACTGTTTTTT
CDR3 protein: CASRLACQGGGEKLFF
clone size: NA
J gene: TRBJ1-4
V gene: TRBV12-2
D gene: NA
CDR3 length: 16

CDR3 DNA: TGCGCCAGCAGCTTGGGGGCGGGACTAGAAGTCCACATTCAGTACTTC
CDR3 protein: CASSLGAGLEVHIQYF
clone size: NA
J gene: TRBJ2-4
V gene: TRBV5-1
D gene: TRBD2
CDR3 length: 16